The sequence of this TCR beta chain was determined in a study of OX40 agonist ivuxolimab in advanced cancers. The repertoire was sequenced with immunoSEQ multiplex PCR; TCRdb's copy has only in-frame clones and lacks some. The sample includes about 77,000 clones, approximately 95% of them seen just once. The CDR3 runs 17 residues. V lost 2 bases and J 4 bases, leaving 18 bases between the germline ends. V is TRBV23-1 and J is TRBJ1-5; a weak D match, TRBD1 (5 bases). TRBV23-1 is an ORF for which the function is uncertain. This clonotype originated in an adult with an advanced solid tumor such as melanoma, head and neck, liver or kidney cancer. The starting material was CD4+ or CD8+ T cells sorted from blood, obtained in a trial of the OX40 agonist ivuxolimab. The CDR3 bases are TGCGCCAGCAGTCAAAGGTTGCCACCGGGGGATAATCAGCCCCAGCATTTT. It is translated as CASSQRLPPGDNQPQHF.